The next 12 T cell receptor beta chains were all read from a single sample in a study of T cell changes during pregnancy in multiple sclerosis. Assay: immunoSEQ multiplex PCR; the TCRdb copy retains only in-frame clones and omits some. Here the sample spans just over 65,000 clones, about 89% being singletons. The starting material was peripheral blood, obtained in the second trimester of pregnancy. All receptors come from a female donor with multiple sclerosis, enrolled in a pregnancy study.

DNA of the CDR3: TGTGCCAGCAGCTTAGGGGGGGGGAATGGAGAGACCCAGTACTTC. Its protein product is CASSLGGGNGETQYF. The V gene is TRBV11-3, the J gene TRBJ2-5; 7 bases agree with TRBD2. The CDR3 extends over 15 amino acids. From germline, CDR1 is SGHNT and CDR2 YENEEA. The ends lost 1 base at V and 4 bases at J; junction bases unmatched: 6.

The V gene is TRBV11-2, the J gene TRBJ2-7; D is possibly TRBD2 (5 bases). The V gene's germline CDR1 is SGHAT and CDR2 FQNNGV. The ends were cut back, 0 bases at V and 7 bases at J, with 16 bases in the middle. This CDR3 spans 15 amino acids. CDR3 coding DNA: TGTGCCAGCAGCTTAGAGTGGATTAGCGTGGGAGAGCAGTACTTC. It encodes CASSLEWISVGEQYF. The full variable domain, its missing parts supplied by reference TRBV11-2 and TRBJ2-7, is EAGVAQSPRYKIIEKRQSVAFWCNPISGHATLYWYQQILGQGPKLLIQFQNNGVVDDSQLPKDRFSAERLKGVDSTLKIQPAKLEDSAVYLCASSLEWISVGEQYFGPGTRLTVT.

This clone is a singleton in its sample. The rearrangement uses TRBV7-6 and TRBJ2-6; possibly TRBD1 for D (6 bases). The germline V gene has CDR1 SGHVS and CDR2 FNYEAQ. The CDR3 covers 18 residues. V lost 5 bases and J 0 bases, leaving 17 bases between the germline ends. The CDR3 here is CASSPLQGISSGANVLTF. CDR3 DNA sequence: TGTGCCAGCAGCCCCCTCCAGGGGATCAGCTCTGGGGCCAACGTCCTGACTTTC.

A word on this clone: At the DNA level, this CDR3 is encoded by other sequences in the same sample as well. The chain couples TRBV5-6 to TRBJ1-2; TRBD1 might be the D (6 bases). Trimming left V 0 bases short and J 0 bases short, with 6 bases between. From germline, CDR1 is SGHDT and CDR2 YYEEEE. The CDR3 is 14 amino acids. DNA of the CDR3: TGTGCCAGCAGCTTGGGGACAGCTAACTATGGCTACACCTTC. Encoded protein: CASSLGTANYGYTF.

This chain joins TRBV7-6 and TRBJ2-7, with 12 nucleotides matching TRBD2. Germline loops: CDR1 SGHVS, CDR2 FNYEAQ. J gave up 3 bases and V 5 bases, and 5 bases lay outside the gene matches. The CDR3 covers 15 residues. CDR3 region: CASSPLAGGDYEQYF. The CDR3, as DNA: TGTGCCAGCAGCCCTCTAGCGGGGGGGGACTACGAGCAGTACTTC.

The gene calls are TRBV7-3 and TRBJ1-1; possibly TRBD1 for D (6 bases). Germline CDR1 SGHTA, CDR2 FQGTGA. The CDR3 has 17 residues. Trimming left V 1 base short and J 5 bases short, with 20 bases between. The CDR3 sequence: CASSLNPPGRTGTEAFF. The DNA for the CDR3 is TGTGCCAGCAGCTTAAATCCGCCGGGCAGAACAGGGACTGAAGCTTTCTTT.

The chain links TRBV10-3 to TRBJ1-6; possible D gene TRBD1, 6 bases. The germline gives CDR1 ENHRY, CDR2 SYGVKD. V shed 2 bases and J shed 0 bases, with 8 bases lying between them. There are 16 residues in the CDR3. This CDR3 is CAISERGSSYNSPLHF. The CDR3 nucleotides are TGTGCCATCAGTGAGAGGGGGAGCTCCTATAATTCACCCCTCCACTTT.

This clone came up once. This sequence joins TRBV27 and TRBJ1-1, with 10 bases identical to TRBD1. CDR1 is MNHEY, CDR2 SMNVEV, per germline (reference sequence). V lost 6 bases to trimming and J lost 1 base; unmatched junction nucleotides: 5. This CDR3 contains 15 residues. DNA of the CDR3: TGTGCCAGCAGCTCCTGGGACAGGGGGAACACTGAAGCTTTCTTT. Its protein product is CASSSWDRGNTEAFF.

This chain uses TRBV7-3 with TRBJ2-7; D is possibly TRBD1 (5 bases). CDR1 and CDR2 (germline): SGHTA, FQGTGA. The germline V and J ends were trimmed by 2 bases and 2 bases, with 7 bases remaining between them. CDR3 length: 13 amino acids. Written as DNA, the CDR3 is TGTGCCAGCAGCTTAGACAGACCCTACGAGCAGTACTTC. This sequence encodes CASSLDRPYEQYF.

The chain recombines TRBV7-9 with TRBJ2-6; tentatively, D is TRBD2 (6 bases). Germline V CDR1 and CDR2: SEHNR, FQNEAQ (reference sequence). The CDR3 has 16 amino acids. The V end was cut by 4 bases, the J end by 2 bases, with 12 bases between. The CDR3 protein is CASSSGVRAGANVLTF. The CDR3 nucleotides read TGTGCCAGCAGCTCGGGGGTCAGGGCTGGGGCCAACGTCCTGACTTTC.

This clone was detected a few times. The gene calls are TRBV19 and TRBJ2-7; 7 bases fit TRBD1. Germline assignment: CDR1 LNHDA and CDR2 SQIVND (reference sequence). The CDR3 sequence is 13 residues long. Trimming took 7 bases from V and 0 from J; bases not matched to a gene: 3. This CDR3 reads CASKQGSSYEQYF. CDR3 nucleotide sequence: TGTGCCAGTAAACAGGGGAGCTCCTACGAGCAGTACTTC.

This CDR3 reads CASSAWGDYGYTF. The CDR3 DNA follows: TGTGCCAGCAGCGCGTGGGGGGACTATGGCTACACCTTC. The rearrangement joins TRBV9 to TRBJ1-2; tentatively, D is TRBD1 (5 bases). Germline CDR1 and CDR2: SGDLS and YYNGEE. V was cut by 3 bases and J by 3 bases, with 9 bases left in between. The CDR3 runs to 13 residues. Using reference TRBV9 and TRBJ1-2 for the parts outside the CDR3, the full variable domain is DSGVTQTPKHLITATGQRVTLRCSPRSGDLSVYWYQQSLDQGLQFLIQYYNGEERAKGNILERFSAQQFPDLHSELNLSSLELGDSALYFCASSAWGDYGYTFGSGTRLTVV.